This T cell receptor (beta chain) was documented in a study of blood T cell repertoires in COVID-19. Overall study context: Samples of COVID-19 (acute and convalescent) were obtained from the United States, Italy and Spain. In each case, the material was cDNA or gDNA derived from T cells, B-cell-depleted T cells, or PBMCs.

Original processing notes: The assay estimated nucleated cells by amplifying reference gene primers. Method: immunoSEQ multiplex PCR; TCRdb's copy keeps in-frame clones and lacks some. That table supplies the V and J calls and clone size; D and trimming were determined from the DNA. The sample includes around 140,000 clones, roughly 80% seen only once; the top ten take about 18%. The sequence derives from a woman aged 80 or over with acute or convalescent COVID-19. Sequencing input: peripheral blood.

The CDR3 sequence: CASSLEGETQYF. The CDR3 coding sequence is TGTGCCAGCAGCTTAGAGGGGGAGACCCAGTACTTC. The chain links TRBV13 to TRBJ2-5; D may be TRBD1 (5 bases). The V gene's germline CDR1 is PRHDT and CDR2 FYEKMQ (reference sequence). The V end was cut by 1 base, the J end by 5 bases, with 5 bases between. The CDR3 contains 12 residues.